Below, one T cell receptor (beta chain) is given with its context. Its antigen is not known. This CDR3 contains 16 residues. Germline V gives CDR1 KGHSH, CDR2 LQKENI. V was cut by 3 bases and J by 0 bases, with 11 bases left in between. The record originates from a study of T cell responses to AZD1222 COVID-19 vaccine. Here immunoSEQ multiplex PCR was the method, and the copy in TCRdb shows in-frame clones only, minus some. The data contain tens of thousands of clones, about 90% of them singletons. Overall study findings and caveats: Baseline seropositives among AZD1222 recipients totaled only six. Donors were mostly white British, more females; clonal diversity possibly underestimated.

The chain recombines TRBV18 with TRBJ2-2; unclear D gene. Sequencing was performed on peripheral blood, taken on day 0 of AZD1222 vaccination. This clonotype was obtained from an adult in good health. Written as DNA, the CDR3 is TGTGCCAGCTCACCCCCCGACAACACGAACACCGGGGAGCTGTTTTTT. It codes for CASSPPDNTNTGELFF.